The 31 T cell receptor beta chains listed next were all sequenced from one sample in a study of T-cell reconstitution after alpha-beta-depleted transplantation in children. Construction of the TCRbeta library involved unique molecular identifiers. One entry per CDR3 protein results from TCRdb running MiXCR on the PCR reads. The sample yields 150,000 to 200,000 distinct CDR3 sequences, over 5.5% seen once. Sequences were derived from PBMCs from the stem cell graft donor, sampled from the stem cell graft. Every receptor here comes from a human donor who donated a stem cell graft to a child with Wiskott-Aldrich syndrome.

This clonotype was recorded at least ten times. V usage is TRBV9 and J usage is TRBJ2-1; 10 bases are a match to TRBD2. Germline V CDR1 and CDR2: SGDLS, YYNGEE. The CDR3 sequence is 16 residues long. V dropped 0 bases and J dropped 9; count of bases not matched to a gene: 9. The CDR3 DNA reads TGTGCCAGCAGCGTAGCTAGCGGGAGAAGGGCGGGTGAGCAGTTCTTC. Its protein is CASSVASGRRAGEQFF.

At least ten counts were recorded for this clonotype. The V call is TRBV12-3 or TRBV12-4, the J call TRBJ1-1; D may be TRBD1 (5 bases). There are 13 residues in the CDR3. The V end lost 3 bases, the J end lost 7 bases, and 12 bases lay between the germline ends. In nucleotides, the CDR3 is TGTGCCAGCAGTTTTCCCCCAGGGCATGAAGCTTTCTTT. This gives the protein CASSFPPGHEAFF.

There are many counts of this clonotype. V and J are TRBV7-2 and TRBJ2-5; D is perhaps TRBD1 (5 bases). Germline V CDR1 and CDR2: SGHTA, FQGNSA. The CDR3 loop spans 15 amino acids. With 5 bases removed from V and 1 base from J, the gap between germline ends came to 14 bases. CDR3 amino acids: CASSPSQGIQETQYF. The CDR3 DNA is TGTGCCAGCAGCCCCTCCCAGGGAATCCAAGAGACCCAGTACTTC.

This clonotype was detected many times. This chain connects TRBV25-1 to TRBJ1-6; D is ambiguous. From germline, CDR1 is MGHDK and CDR2 SYGVNS. Trimming stripped 2 bases from V and 11 bases from J, with 10 bases between. The CDR3 spans 13 residues. The CDR3 coding sequence is TGTGCCAGCAGTGAACGTCCCGGGGCACCCCTCCACTTT. It is translated as CASSERPGAPLHF.

This clonotype was found a few times. The chain is built from TRBV11-2 and TRBJ2-3; D gene ambiguous. The V and J ends lost 2 bases and 2 bases respectively, with 20 bases between them. The germline V gene encodes CDR1 SGHAT and CDR2 FQNNGV. The CDR3 has 18 amino acids. The CDR3 DNA sequence: TGTGCCAGCAGCTTAAGCACAAACAACTTTTTCTTCACAGATACGCAGTATTTT. Translated, it gives CASSLSTNNFFFTDTQYF.

This clonotype was recorded a few times. The chain recombines TRBV5-1 with TRBJ2-2; 7 nucleotides match TRBD1. Germline values: CDR1 SGHRS, CDR2 YFSETQ. J lost 10 bases, V lost 4 bases, and 10 bases had no gene match. The CDR3 sequence is 14 residues long. The CDR3 bases are TGCGCCAGCAGCATAGGGACAGCCCTCGAGGAGCTGTTTTTT. It is translated as CASSIGTALEELFF. Filled out from reference TRBV5-1 and TRBJ2-2, the complete variable domain reads KAGVTQTPRYLIKTRGQQVTLSCSPISGHRSVSWYQQTPGQGLQFLFEYFSETQRNKGNFPGRFSGRQFSNSRSEMNVSTLELGDSALYLCASSIGTALEELFFGEGSRLTVL.

This clonotype was counted ten times or more. The V gene is TRBV29-1, the J gene TRBJ2-3; TRBD1 matches 7 bases. Per germline, CDR1 SQVTM and CDR2 ANQGSEA. The CDR3 extends over 16 amino acids. With V trimmed by 3 bases and J by 0 bases, 9 bases remained unmatched. DNA of the CDR3: TGCAGCGTTGATGGCCCAGGGGGAATGAGCACAGATACGCAGTATTTT. Translating it yields CSVDGPGGMSTDTQYF.

This clonotype was picked up many times. Compared with germline, one end of the junction differs, possibly owing to a read error. The chain joins TRBV5-1 to TRBJ2-7, with D perhaps given as TRBD1 or TRBD2 (5 bases each). Germline-derived CDR1 and CDR2 are SGHRS and YFSETQ. The CDR3 is 14 amino acids. CDR3 residues: CASRLVGVSDEQYF. CDR3 DNA: TGCGCCAGCAGACTAGTGGGGGTCTCCGACGAGCAGTACTTC.

This clonotype was recorded at least ten times. The V gene is TRBV5-1, the J gene TRBJ2-7; possible D gene TRBD1, 7 bases. V lost 0 bases, J lost 5 bases, and 12 bases lay in between. This CDR3 is built from 14 residues. Germline assignment: CDR1 SGHRS and CDR2 YFSETQ. CDR3 DNA sequence: TGCGCCAGCAGCTTGGTGGCAGGGGGGAACGAGCAGTACTTC. Translated, it gives CASSLVAGGNEQYF. The full variable domain, rest sourced from reference TRBV5-1 and TRBJ2-7, is KAGVTQTPRYLIKTRGQQVTLSCSPISGHRSVSWYQQTPGQGLQFLFEYFSETQRNKGNFPGRFSGRQFSNSRSEMNVSTLELGDSALYLCASSLVAGGNEQYFGPGTRLTVT.

This clonotype has at least ten counts. The rearrangement uses TRBV5-1 and TRBJ2-7; D might be TRBD1 or TRBD2, each matching 5 bases. Trimming took off 2 bases at V and 3 bases at J, with 15 bases between the two ends. Germline CDR1 SGHRS, CDR2 YFSETQ. This CDR3 is 15 amino acids long. Written as DNA, the CDR3 is TGCGCCAGCAGCTTTTCGGACGGGACGGGCTACGAGCAGTACTTC. It specifies CASSFSDGTGYEQYF.

The chain joins TRBV4-2 to TRBJ2-1, with D tentatively TRBD2 (6 bases). The V end was cut by 0 bases, the J end by 2 bases, with 11 bases between. The V gene's germline CDR1 is LGHNA and CDR2 YNFKEQ. The CDR3 loop spans 16 amino acids. CDR3 residues: CASSQESRETYNEQFF. The CDR3 DNA reads as TGTGCCAGCAGCCAAGAATCCCGGGAGACCTACAATGAGCAGTTCTTC.

This clonotype was recorded at least ten times. J is TRBJ2-3 and V is TRBV7-7; D remains unclear. Trimming shortened V by 1 base and J by 2 bases, and 10 bases separated the two germline ends. The CDR3 consists of 15 residues. Germline V CDR1 and CDR2: SSHAT, FNYEAQ (reference sequence). Written as DNA, the CDR3 is TGTGCCAGCAGCTTAGGTCTAAGAAACACAGATACGCAGTATTTT. It codes for CASSLGLRNTDTQYF.

This clonotype appeared many times. The chain links TRBV11-2 to TRBJ2-7; D is ambiguous. Trimming took off 1 base at V and 5 bases at J, with 18 bases between the two ends. CDR3 length: 16 residues. CDR1 and CDR2 (germline): SGHAT, FQNNGV. The CDR3 loop is CASSLAKVPGPDEQYF. The CDR3 nucleotides read TGTGCCAGCAGCTTAGCGAAGGTCCCGGGCCCTGACGAGCAGTACTTC.

This clonotype appeared many times. The chain recombines TRBV11-2 with TRBJ2-7; 10 nucleotides agree with TRBD2. Losses at the gene ends were 3 bases for V and 1 base for J; bases not matched to a gene: 12. This CDR3 is built from 18 residues. Per germline, CDR1 SGHAT and CDR2 FQNNGV. CDR3 DNA: TGTGCCAGCAGCTTTAGTTGGCTAGCGGGAGCCGCTTCCTACGAGCAGTACTTC. This sequence encodes CASSFSWLAGAASYEQYF. Full variable domain (remainder filled in from reference TRBV11-2 and TRBJ2-7): EAGVAQSPRYKIIEKRQSVAFWCNPISGHATLYWYQQILGQGPKLLIQFQNNGVVDDSQLPKDRFSAERLKGVDSTLKIQPAKLEDSAVYLCASSFSWLAGAASYEQYFGPGTRLTVT.

This clonotype was counted at least ten times. V usage is TRBV7-2 and J usage is TRBJ1-2; D is uncertain. The CDR3 spans 15 residues. Trimming shortened V by 7 bases and J by 2 bases, and 17 bases separated the two germline ends. CDR1 and CDR2 (germline): SGHTA, FQGNSA. The CDR3 loop reads CASTAWAKGNYGYTF. The DNA for the CDR3 is TGTGCCAGCACCGCCTGGGCTAAAGGAAACTATGGCTACACCTTC.

This clonotype was seen repeatedly, ten times or more. The V gene is TRBV20-1, the J gene TRBJ1-6; 10 bases fit TRBD1. Germline trimming cut 6 bases from V and 7 bases from J; bases unmatched to any gene: 6. Germline V gene lookup returns CDR1 DFQATT and CDR2 SNEGSKA (reference sequence). The CDR3 has 14 amino acids. CDR3 loop: CSATGGARNSPLHF. CDR3 nucleotide sequence: TGCAGTGCGACAGGGGGCGCGAGAAATTCACCCCTCCACTTT.

The gene calls are TRBV3-1 and TRBJ1-4, with 8 bases lining up with TRBD1. Germline lookup yields CDR1 LGHDT and CDR2 YNNKEL (reference sequence). Trimming took 4 bases from V and 1 from J; bases not matched to a gene: 5. This CDR3 is built from 16 residues. CDR3: CASSRGQAGTNEKLFF. The CDR3 nucleotides read TGTGCCAGCAGCCGGGGACAGGCGGGAACTAATGAAAAACTGTTTTTT.

This clonotype was counted at least ten times. This rearrangement joins TRBV20-1 to TRBJ1-1; unclear D gene. Germline-derived CDR1 and CDR2 are DFQATT and SNEGSKA (reference sequence). This CDR3 has 14 residues. The germline V and J ends were trimmed by 0 bases and 1 base, with 9 bases remaining between them. The CDR3 coding sequence is TGCAGTGCTAGAGATAGTTCCAGGAACACTGAAGCTTTCTTT. Its protein is CSARDSSRNTEAFF.

This clonotype was picked up many times. V usage is TRBV29-1 and J usage is TRBJ1-2, with D perhaps matching TRBD1 (5 bases). The CDR3 is 17 amino acids. Trimming shortened V by 1 base and J by 0 bases, and 18 bases separated the two germline ends. The germline gives CDR1 SQVTM, CDR2 ANQGSEA. This chain's CDR3 is CSVEVDKGEWANYGYTF. The CDR3 coding sequence is TGCAGCGTTGAAGTGGACAAAGGTGAATGGGCTAACTATGGCTACACCTTC.

This clonotype was observed a few times. This CDR3 reads CASSLEAGVGNQPQHF. CDR3 bases: TGCGCCAGCAGCTTGGAGGCAGGGGTAGGCAATCAGCCCCAGCATTTT. V gene TRBV5-1 combines with J gene TRBJ1-5, with D possibly being TRBD1 (6 bases). V was cut by 0 bases and J by 2 bases, with 12 bases left in between. The CDR3 covers 16 residues. CDR1 SGHRS and CDR2 YFSETQ come from the germline V gene.

This clonotype was detected many times. This sequence joins TRBV20-1 and TRBJ1-1; D is uncertain. The CDR3 length is 15 residues. The V gene's germline CDR1 is DFQATT and CDR2 SNEGSKA (reference sequence). V lost 0 bases and J 5 bases, leaving 16 bases between the germline ends. CDR3 residues: CSARESPPGRTEAFF. The CDR3 DNA is TGCAGTGCTAGAGAGTCACCTCCGGGGAGGACTGAAGCTTTCTTT.

For this clonotype: The germline gene is not matched at one end of the junction; a read error may be the cause. This sequence joins TRBV20-1 and TRBJ1-1; 7 nucleotides match TRBD1. CDR3 length: 15 amino acids. Germline V gene data show CDR1 as DFQATT and CDR2 as SNEGSKA (reference sequence). The CDR3 protein is CCARDKDRVGTEAFF. CDR3 nucleotides: TGCTGTGCTAGAGACAAAGACAGGGTCGGCACTGAAGCTTTCTTT.

There are many counts of this clonotype. This sequence joins TRBV20-1 and TRBJ2-1; D unresolved. V lost 2 bases, J lost 1 base, and 12 bases lay in between. The CDR3 extends over 15 amino acids. Germline values: CDR1 DFQATT, CDR2 SNEGSKA (reference sequence). CDR3 in DNA: TGCAGTGCTAGACTAATCGGTCCATCCTACAATGAGCAGTTCTTC. As protein: CSARLIGPSYNEQFF.

This clonotype was counted ten times or more. The V gene is TRBV20-1, the J gene TRBJ2-7; D is possibly TRBD2 (6 bases). Germline assignment: CDR1 DFQATT and CDR2 SNEGSKA (reference sequence). The ends were cut back, 2 bases at V and 4 bases at J, with 15 bases in the middle. The length of the CDR3 is 14 residues. The DNA for the CDR3 is TGCAGTGCTAGATCATCGGGACTCCCGTACGAGCAGTACTTC. It yields the protein CSARSSGLPYEQYF.

This clonotype has ten or more counts. The chain carries TRBV2 and TRBJ1-1, with a possible D match to TRBD1 (5 bases). V lost 0 bases and J 5 bases, leaving 13 bases between the germline ends. CDR3 length equals 15 residues. CDR1 and CDR2 (germline): SNHLY, FYNNEI. The CDR3 spells CASSEALRGDTEAFF. DNA of the CDR3: TGTGCCAGCAGTGAAGCGCTCAGAGGGGATACTGAAGCTTTCTTT.

This clonotype was counted ten times or more. This rearrangement joins TRBV11-2 to TRBJ2-7; D possibly corresponds to TRBD2 (5 bases). CDR3 size: 15 residues. CDR1 and CDR2 from the germline V gene are SGHAT and FQNNGV. The V end was cut by 5 bases, the J end by 3 bases, with 17 bases between. The CDR3 coding sequence is TGTGCCAGCAGCCCCCGCGTAAGAGGGTTCTACGAGCAGTACTTC. Translated: CASSPRVRGFYEQYF.

This clonotype was seen ten or more times. The rearrangement links TRBV5-6 to TRBJ1-1, with D possibly being TRBD1 (5 bases). Trimming left V 2 bases short and J 4 bases short, with 15 bases between. CDR1 SGHDT and CDR2 YYEEEE come from the germline V gene. The CDR3 is made up of 15 amino acids. The CDR3 DNA reads TGTGCCAGCAGCTTACCGACCTTGGGGGGCACTGAAGCTTTCTTT. It is translated as CASSLPTLGGTEAFF.

There are a few counts of this clonotype. The chain joins TRBV7-2 to TRBJ2-1, with D perhaps matching TRBD1 or TRBD2 (5 bases each). The V and J ends lost 10 bases and 2 bases respectively, with 18 bases between them. The CDR3 is made up of 15 amino acids. Germline CDR1 SGHTA, CDR2 FQGNSA. The CDR3 DNA reads as TGTGCCACCGACCCCCAGGGTAGCGCCTACAATGAGCAGTTCTTC. Residues: CATDPQGSAYNEQFF.

The V call is TRBV27, the J call TRBJ2-2; 9 nucleotides match TRBD1. With V trimmed by 3 bases and J by 5 bases, 10 bases remained unmatched. CDR3 length: 17 residues. CDR1 and CDR2 from the germline V gene are MNHEY and SMNVEV (reference sequence). In DNA form, the CDR3 reads TGTGCCAGCAGTTTTTCAGTGGGCGACAGGGGGACCGGGGAGCTGTTTTTT. As protein: CASSFSVGDRGTGELFF.

This clonotype was recorded a few times. The J gene is TRBJ2-1, the V gene TRBV4-2; 16 bases fit TRBD2. V shed 2 bases, J shed 6 bases, and the junction held 7 bases outside the gene matches. The CDR3 has 18 residues. Per the germline V gene, CDR1 is LGHNA and CDR2 is YNFKEQ. The CDR3 region has the DNA TGTGCCAGCAGCCAATTCGCCGGGACTAGCGGGAGGGCCAATGAGCAGTTCTTC. It translates to CASSQFAGTSGRANEQFF.

This clonotype appeared many times. This sequence joins TRBV5-6 and TRBJ2-5, with 9 bases that match TRBD1. Germline V gives CDR1 SGHDT, CDR2 YYEEEE. The V and J ends lost 5 bases and 2 bases, in that order; junction bases with no gene match: 7. The CDR3 covers 15 residues. This CDR3 reads CASSMGQGPQETQYF. The CDR3 DNA sequence: TGTGCCAGCAGTATGGGACAGGGCCCTCAAGAGACCCAGTACTTC.